This note documents a single TCR beta chain sequence. The antigen is not known. The data derive from a study of monozygotic twins with inflammatory bowel disease. Regarding the study as a whole: No repertoire similarity difference was seen between concordant and discordant twins; power was possibly limited.

TCRdb reprocessed the 5' RACE reads and reports one entry per CDR3 protein, with no DNA. Recorded for this sample: about 160,000 distinct CDR3 sequences. The germline V gene has CDR1 LGHDT and CDR2 YNNKEL (reference sequence). This CDR3 spans 14 amino acids. This clonotype was obtained from a human donor with ulcerative colitis or Crohn's disease, or a healthy co-twin of an affected twin (not recorded which). The rearrangement joins TRBV3-1 to TRBJ2-7; TCRdb returns TRBD1, unconfirmable since there is no DNA. Sequences were obtained from blood. This CDR3 is CASSQGADAYEQYF.